The T cell receptor beta chain under discussion was sequenced for a study of CD8+ T cells in alopecia areata. cDNA reverse transcribed from extracted RNA served as the sequencing template. TCRdb keeps only in-frame clones here, not all; method: immunoSEQ multiplex PCR. Among 110,000 to 150,000 clones listed, approximately 49% were seen once. The CDR3 consists of 15 residues. Germline CDR1 LNHDA, CDR2 SQIVND (reference sequence). V dropped 6 bases and J dropped 2; count of bases not matched to a gene: 4. The sequence derives from a human donor with alopecia areata. V gene TRBV19 combines with J gene TRBJ2-4; TRBD1 aligns across 10 bases. The specimen was CD4+ T cells sorted from blood, collected at week 0. In DNA form, the CDR3 reads TGTGCCAGTAGCCGACAGGGGGCGACCAAAAACATTCAGTACTTC. It specifies CASSRQGATKNIQYF.